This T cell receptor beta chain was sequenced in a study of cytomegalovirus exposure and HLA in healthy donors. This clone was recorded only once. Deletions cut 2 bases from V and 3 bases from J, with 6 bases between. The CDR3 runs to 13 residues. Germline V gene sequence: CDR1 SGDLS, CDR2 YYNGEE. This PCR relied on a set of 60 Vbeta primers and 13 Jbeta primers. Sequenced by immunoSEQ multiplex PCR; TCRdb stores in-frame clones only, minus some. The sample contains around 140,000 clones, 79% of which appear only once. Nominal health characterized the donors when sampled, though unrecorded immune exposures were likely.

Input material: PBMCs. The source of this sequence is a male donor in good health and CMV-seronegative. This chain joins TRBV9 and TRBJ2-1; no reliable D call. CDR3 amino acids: CASSVYDYNEQFF. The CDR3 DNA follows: TGTGCCAGCAGCGTCTACGACTACAATGAGCAGTTCTTC.